These 17 T cell receptor beta chains were sequenced from one sample in a study of T cell changes during pregnancy in multiple sclerosis (dated by TCRdb to about 2019). The library was produced with the immunoSEQ multiplex PCR assay. TCRdb mirrors the immuneACCESS table, restricted to in-frame sequences. Some clones are absent from its copies; in checked studies, under half trace to an unresolved V gene, and the reason for the others is unknown. In all, the sample holds roughly 86,000 clones, and around 92% of those were seen once. In total, the top ten clones hold roughly 3% of the sample. Sequencing used peripheral blood, obtained in the first trimester of pregnancy. These receptors all come from a female donor with multiple sclerosis, enrolled in a pregnancy study.

The chain is built from TRBV19 and TRBJ1-2; perhaps TRBD1 as D (5 bases). The CDR3 covers 15 residues. Per the germline V gene, CDR1 is LNHDA and CDR2 is SQIVND (reference sequence). The V end lost 5 bases, the J end lost 2 bases, and 15 bases lay between the germline ends. The CDR3 sequence is CASSPVGGSNYGYTF. CDR3 DNA sequence: TGTGCCAGTAGTCCGGTCGGGGGATCCAACTATGGCTACACCTTC.

The chain employs TRBV5-1 and TRBJ2-2, with a tentative D call TRBD2 (5 bases). V dropped 0 bases and J dropped 4 bases, with 16 bases sitting between them. The CDR3 contains 17 residues. Germline V gene sequence: CDR1 SGHRS, CDR2 YFSETQ. The CDR3 here is CASSLGHRGASTGELFF. The DNA for the CDR3 is TGCGCCAGCAGCTTGGGACACCGGGGAGCCAGCACCGGGGAGCTGTTTTTT.

The V call is TRBV5-5, the J call TRBJ1-2, with 9 positions matching TRBD1. J lost 3 bases, V lost 4 bases, and 7 bases had no gene match. The CDR3 is 15 amino acids. CDR1 is SGHKS and CDR2 is YYEKEE in the germline V gene (reference sequence). CDR3 sequence (DNA): TGTGCCAGCAGCCCGGGACAGGGTTGGGACTATGGCTACACCTTC. It is translated as CASSPGQGWDYGYTF.

V usage is TRBV4-1 and J usage is TRBJ2-1; TRBD2 is a possible D gene (5 bases). V lost 0 bases and J lost 4, with 13 bases in between. Germline V gene sequence: CDR1 MGHRA, CDR2 YSYEKL. The CDR3 has 16 residues. CDR3 coding DNA: TGCGCCAGCAGCCAAGAGGTCCCGGGATCGTACAATGAGCAGTTCTTC. Translation gives CASSQEVPGSYNEQFF.

The chain links TRBV5-4 to TRBJ1-5, with a possible D match to TRBD1 (6 bases). The CDR3 is made up of 14 amino acids. Trimming left V 2 bases short and J 7 bases short, with 13 bases between. CDR1 and CDR2 (germline): SGHNT, YYREEE (reference sequence). The CDR3 spells CASSFQGFEQPQHF. Here the CDR3 DNA reads TGTGCCAGCAGCTTTCAGGGGTTCGAGCAGCCCCAGCATTTT.

In its sample, this clone was seen once. The J gene is TRBJ2-7, the V gene TRBV9; no definite D call. V lost 0 bases and J 1 base, leaving 8 bases between the germline ends. The germline V gene encodes CDR1 SGDLS and CDR2 YYNGEE. The CDR3 is made up of 14 amino acids. The CDR3 loop is CASSVGIASYEQYF. The CDR3 region has the DNA TGTGCCAGCAGCGTAGGTATAGCTTCCTACGAGCAGTACTTC.

The chain links TRBV5-1 to TRBJ2-7; 8 bases map to TRBD2. Germline CDR1 is SGHRS and CDR2 is YFSETQ. The junction had 11 bases not matched to a gene; V was cut back by 6 bases and J by 6 bases. The CDR3 contains 14 residues. CDR3 sequence (DNA): TGCGCCAGCACGGGGGGGAGCGGGAGTACCGAGCAGTACTTC. Its translation is CASTGGSGSTEQYF.

The chain uses TRBV15 and TRBJ2-2; TRBD2 might be the D (6 bases). V was trimmed by 0 bases and J by 1 base, leaving 12 bases between them. Germline V gene data show CDR1 as LNHNV and CDR2 as YYDKDF (reference sequence). There are 17 residues in the CDR3. This CDR3 is CATSRDFWGGNTGELFF. The CDR3, as DNA: TGTGCCACCAGCAGAGATTTCTGGGGAGGGAACACCGGGGAGCTGTTTTTT. The full variable domain, with the rest looked up from reference TRBV15 and TRBJ2-2, is DAMVIQNPRYQVTQFGKPVTLSCSQTLNHNVMYWYQQKSSQAPKLLFHYYDKDFNNEADTPDNFQSRRPNTSFCFLDIRSPGLGDTAMYLCATSRDFWGGNTGELFFGEGSRLTVL.

V is TRBV30 and J is TRBJ2-7; D gene uncertain. V shed 3 bases and J shed 7 bases, with 13 bases lying between them. Per germline, CDR1 GTSNPN and CDR2 SVGIG (reference sequence). CDR3 length: 12 amino acids. This chain's CDR3 is CAWSVLSREQYF. The CDR3 region has the DNA TGTGCCTGGAGCGTGCTGAGCCGGGAGCAGTACTTC. Looking up the rest from reference TRBV30 and TRBJ2-7 gives the full variable domain: SQTIHQWPATLVQPVGSPLSLECTVEGTSNPNLYWYRQAAGRGLQLLFYSVGIGQISSEVPQNLSASRPQDRQFILSSKKLLLSDSGFYLCAWSVLSREQYFGPGTRLTVT.

The chain is built from TRBV7-2 and TRBJ2-2, with 9 bases identical to TRBD1. Germline V gene lookup returns CDR1 SGHTA and CDR2 FQGNSA. With 6 bases clipped from V and 7 bases from J, the junction kept 3 bases outside the gene matches. The CDR3 runs to 13 residues. This CDR3 is CASRQGAGGELFF. The CDR3 DNA reads as TGTGCCAGCAGACAGGGGGCAGGCGGGGAGCTGTTTTTT.

This clone was detected only a few times. The chain is built from TRBV5-6 and TRBJ1-4, with TRBD1 matching over 7 bases. V trimming: 0 bases; J trimming: 7 bases; junction bases outside the gene matches: 9. Germline assignment: CDR1 SGHDT and CDR2 YYEEEE. CDR3 size: 16 residues. As DNA, the CDR3 is TGTGCCAGCAGCTTGGGAGGGCAGGGGGTGGCTGAAAAACTGTTTTTT. Amino acids: CASSLGGQGVAEKLFF.

V gene TRBV29-1 combines with J gene TRBJ2-3; D might be TRBD1 (6 bases). This CDR3 region has 14 residues. The V end was cut by 6 bases, the J end by 6 bases, with 19 bases between. Germline V gene lookup returns CDR1 SQVTM and CDR2 ANQGSEA. The CDR3 loop reads CSVQGHSSADTQYF. The CDR3 DNA is TGCAGCGTACAGGGACACAGCTCGGCGGATACGCAGTATTTT.

This chain links TRBV9 with TRBJ2-1, with 11 nucleotides matching TRBD2. CDR1 SGDLS and CDR2 YYNGEE come from the germline V gene. V shed 0 bases and J 6 bases; nucleotides not matched to a gene: 11. The CDR3 runs to 18 residues. The CDR3 coding sequence is TGTGCCAGCAGCGTAGGTCCCCTAACTAGCGGGAGTTCCAATGAGCAGTTCTTC. This gives the protein CASSVGPLTSGSSNEQFF.

CDR3: CSDRTNQPQHF. CDR3 sequence (DNA): TGCAGTGACAGAACCAATCAGCCCCAGCATTTT. This chain links TRBV20-1 with TRBJ1-5; D gene unclear. Germline V gives CDR1 DFQATT, CDR2 SNEGSKA (reference sequence). Deletions cut 7 bases from V and 3 bases from J, with 7 bases between. The CDR3 runs to 11 residues.

In its sample, this clone was seen once. The gene calls are TRBV19 and TRBJ2-6, with 13 bases aligning to TRBD2. CDR3 length equals 18 residues. V dropped 7 bases and J dropped 0; count of bases not matched to a gene: 6. The V gene's germline CDR1 is LNHDA and CDR2 SQIVND (reference sequence). The CDR3 loop is CASTQGLAGISGANVLTF. The DNA of the CDR3 is TGTGCCAGTACCCAGGGACTAGCGGGGATCTCTGGGGCCAACGTCCTGACTTTC.

The V gene is TRBV4-2, the J gene TRBJ2-1; 11 nucleotides agree with TRBD1. CDR3 length equals 14 residues. Trimming removed 3 bases from V and 8 bases from J; junction bases left unmatched: 3. Looked up from germline, CDR1 is LGHNA and CDR2 is YNFKEQ. The chain's CDR3 is CASSQDRGRDEQFF. The CDR3 DNA reads TGTGCCAGCAGCCAGGACAGGGGGCGCGATGAGCAGTTCTTC.

The chain links TRBV4-1 to TRBJ2-4; possible D gene TRBD2, 6 bases. V lost 1 base and J 7 bases, leaving 20 bases between the germline ends. This CDR3 comprises 17 residues. The germline V gene encodes CDR1 MGHRA and CDR2 YSYEKL. CDR3 nucleotides: TGCGCCAGCAGCCAAGTCGAAGTCGGTGGCCGGGGGAACATTCAGTACTTC. Translated, it gives CASSQVEVGGRGNIQYF.